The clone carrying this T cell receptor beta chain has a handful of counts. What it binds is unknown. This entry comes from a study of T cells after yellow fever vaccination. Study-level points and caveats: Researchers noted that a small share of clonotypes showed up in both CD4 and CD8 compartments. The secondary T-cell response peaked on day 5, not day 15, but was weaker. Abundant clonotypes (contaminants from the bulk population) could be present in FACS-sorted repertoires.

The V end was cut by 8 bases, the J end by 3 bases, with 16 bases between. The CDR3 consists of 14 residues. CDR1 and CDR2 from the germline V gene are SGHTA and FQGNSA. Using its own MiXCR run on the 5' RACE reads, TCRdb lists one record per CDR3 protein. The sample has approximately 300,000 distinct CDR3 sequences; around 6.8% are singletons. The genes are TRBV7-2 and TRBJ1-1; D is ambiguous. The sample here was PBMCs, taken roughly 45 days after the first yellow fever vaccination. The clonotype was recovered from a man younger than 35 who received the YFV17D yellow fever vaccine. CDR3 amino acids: CASLSSPGYTEAFF. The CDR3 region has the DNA TGTGCCAGCCTAAGCTCACCGGGGTACACTGAAGCTTTCTTT.